The 19 T cell receptor delta chains below all came from one sample that was sequenced in a study of Vδ1+ human thymocytes. Sequences come from RNA converted to cDNA by reverse transcription. Multiplex PCR used pooled V-gene forward primers and a constant-region reverse primer to amplify CDR3s. TCRdb called clones from the multiplex PCR reads again using CATT. The data hold tens of thousands of delta-chain clones, with approximately 32% observed a single time. General study points: Highly polyclonal TRG and TRD repertoires with Gaussian CDR3 length distributions appeared in thymus.

For these TCRs, the target antigens are not known. Material: Vdelta1+ gamma-delta thymocytes from the thymus. Sample subset: FACS-sorted CD3+ TCRalphabeta- TCRVdelta1+ TCRVdelta2- thymocytes. The receptors were gathered from a boy younger than two who had congenital heart surgery.

This chain connects TRDV1 to TRDJ1, with TRDD3 matching 13 bases. Germline CDR1 is TSWWSYY and CDR2 is QGS. V shed 3 bases and J 0 bases; nucleotides not matched to a gene: 28. The CDR3 covers 25 residues. This chain's CDR3 is CALGDHSCLLGDTRPIVGYTDKLIF. The CDR3 nucleotides are TGTGCTCTTGGGGACCATTCCTGCCTACTGGGGGATACGCGTCCGATTGTTGGGTACACCGATAAACTCATCTTT.

This chain joins TRDV1 and TRDJ1; D is perhaps TRDD3 (5 bases). The germline CDR1 and CDR2 sequences are TSWWSYY and QGS. CDR3 size: 16 residues. Trimming removed 2 bases from V and 5 bases from J, with 18 bases in between. In DNA, the CDR3 is TGTGCTCTTGGGGAAAGGATAAGCGCTGGCGCTGATAAACTCATCTTT. Protein: CALGERISAGADKLIF.

The rearrangement joins TRDV1 to TRDJ1; D remains ambiguous. The V end lost 0 bases, the J end lost 1 base, and 9 bases lay between the germline ends. CDR1 is TSWWSYY, CDR2 QGS, per germline. The CDR3 sequence is 15 residues long. Here the CDR3 DNA reads TGTGCTCTTGGGGAACTGGGCCCAACCACCGATAAACTCATCTTT. This gives the protein CALGELGPTTDKLIF.

This clone was seen a handful of times. This chain links TRDV1 with TRDJ1; D not certain. The CDR3 is 15 residues long. Trimming cost V 4 bases and J 1 base, with 13 bases left between them. Germline CDR1 TSWWSYY, CDR2 QGS. CDR3 DNA: TGTGCTCTTGGGGTATCCTTTGTCTCCACCGATAAACTCATCTTT. Its translation: CALGVSFVSTDKLIF.

This clone came up many times. Within the sample, other DNA sequences also encode this same CDR3. V and J are TRDV1 and TRDJ1; 7 nucleotides agree with TRDD3. Germline CDR1 TSWWSYY, CDR2 QGS. V was pared by 2 bases and J by 0 bases, with 15 bases of the junction left unmatched. This CDR3 has 19 residues. This chain's CDR3 is CALGEGPRLGIPYTDKLIF. CDR3 coding DNA: TGTGCTCTTGGGGAAGGGCCCCGACTGGGGATCCCCTACACCGATAAACTCATCTTT.

Relative to its sample, this clone is medium-sized (0.01 to 0.1%). J is TRDJ1 and V is TRDV1; 9 bases align to TRDD3. The germline CDR1 and CDR2 sequences are TSWWSYY and QGS. The CDR3 covers 16 residues. V lost 6 bases, J lost 0 bases, and 8 bases stayed unmatched. The CDR3, as DNA: TGTGCTCTTGGTAACTGGGGGACCCTGTACACCGATAAACTCATCTTT. Its protein is CALGNWGTLYTDKLIF.

As regards this clone: A junction boundary mismatches the germline segment, possibly from a read error. The rearrangement uses TRDV1 and TRDJ1, with D possibly TRDD2 on 7 matching bases. Germline values: CDR1 TSWWSYY, CDR2 QGS. The CDR3 has 25 residues. As DNA, the CDR3 is TGTGCTCTTGGGCAACAAGCCAGTTTCCTACGAATGGGGGGTACGAAGCATCCGTACACCGATAAACCCATCTTT. Translated: CALGQQASFLRMGGTKHPYTDKPIF.

This clone was observed a handful of times. The chain has TRDV1 and TRDJ1, with 8 bases matching TRDD3. V lost 3 bases, J lost 8 bases, and 32 bases stayed unmatched. Germline CDR1 and CDR2: TSWWSYY and QGS. The length of the CDR3 is 22 residues. DNA for the CDR3: TGTGCTCTTGGGGAGATCCTTATTCATTCCTTCCCTACTGGGGGCCCTATTATAAAACTCATCTTT. Encoded protein: CALGEILIHSFPTGGPIIKLIF.

The table lists this clone with a few counts. The V call is TRDV1, the J call TRDJ1; D is unclear. The V end was cut by 0 bases, the J end by 7 bases, with 27 bases between. Germline V gene data show CDR1 as TSWWSYY and CDR2 as QGS. The length of the CDR3 is 19 residues. The DNA of the CDR3 is TGTGCTCTTGGGGAACTGTTACCGACTCAATGGCGAGTCTACCGTAAACTCATCTTT. Translating gives CALGELLPTQWRVYRKLIF.

Only a few counts were recorded for this clone. V gene TRDV1 combines with J gene TRDJ1; 8 bases map to TRDD3. Germline V gene data show CDR1 as TSWWSYY and CDR2 as QGS. V lost 0 bases and J lost 4; bases outside the gene matches: 13. The CDR3 consists of 18 residues. The CDR3 DNA sequence: TGTGCTCTTGGGGAACTATCCCTACTGGGGGGTCTTGGCGATAAACTCATCTTT. The encoded protein is CALGELSLLGGLGDKLIF.

V and J are TRDV1 and TRDJ1; D unresolved. V gave up 1 base and J gave up 0 bases, with 18 bases separating them. This CDR3 region has 18 residues. In germline, CDR1 is TSWWSYY, CDR2 QGS. CDR3 in amino acids: CALGERKCGLRYTDKLIF. The CDR3 DNA reads TGTGCTCTTGGGGAACGAAAATGTGGGCTTCGTTACACCGATAAACTCATCTTT.

The chain combines TRDV1 with TRDJ1; 7 nucleotides match TRDD3. Germline CDR1 reads TSWWSYY; CDR2 reads QGS. This CDR3 has 18 amino acids. With V trimmed by 0 bases and J by 2 bases, 12 bases remained unmatched. The CDR3 DNA reads as TGTGCTCTTGGGGAACTCTCCCTACCCCACTGGGGTACCGATAAACTCATCTTT. This encodes CALGELSLPHWGTDKLIF.

The chain recombines TRDV2 with TRDJ1; 8 nucleotides match TRDD3. Per the germline V gene, CDR1 is GEAIGNYY and CDR2 is EKD. CDR3 length: 14 amino acids. After removal of 2 bases from V and 7 bases from J, the junction contained 8 bases not matched to a gene. For the CDR3, the DNA is TGTGCCTGTGACAAAATCTGGGGGAGCCGTAAACTCATCTTT. Its translation is CACDKIWGSRKLIF.

The V gene is TRDV1, the J gene TRDJ1; 11 positions agree with TRDD3. The germline CDR1 and CDR2 sequences are TSWWSYY and QGS. Trimming at V came to 1 base and at J to 0 bases, leaving 34 bases not matched to a gene. The CDR3 totals 27 residues. The CDR3 spells CALGEPGLTLPYSGLLGDTAYTDKLIF. Written as DNA, the CDR3 is TGTGCTCTTGGGGAACCCGGCTTAACCCTACCGTACTCTGGATTATTGGGGGATACGGCCTACACCGATAAACTCATCTTT.

This clone was counted a few times. The rearrangement joins TRDV1 to TRDJ1; 10 bases align to TRDD3. Trimming took 6 bases from V and 0 from J; bases not matched to a gene: 22. This CDR3 comprises 21 residues. Germline values: CDR1 TSWWSYY, CDR2 QGS. In nucleotides, the CDR3 is TGTGCTCTTGGCTTATGGGGGGCGGGGGATACGCCACCCGAGTACACCGATAAACTCATCTTT. It specifies CALGLWGAGDTPPEYTDKLIF.

This sequence joins TRDV1 and TRDJ1; 7 bases line up with TRDD3. The V gene end was trimmed by 2 bases and the J gene end by 1 base; junction bases not matched to a gene: 13. Germline V gene data show CDR1 as TSWWSYY and CDR2 as QGS. The CDR3 consists of 18 residues. The CDR3 DNA sequence: TGTGCTCTTGGGGAAGTATGTCTGGGGGCCTCCATCACCGATAAACTCATCTTT. This gives the protein CALGEVCLGASITDKLIF.

The chain carries TRDV1 and TRDJ1; TRDD3 matches at 10 bases. From germline, CDR1 is TSWWSYY and CDR2 QGS. Trimming at V came to 1 base and at J to 0 bases, leaving 20 bases not matched to a gene. The CDR3 length is 22 residues. Here the CDR3 reads CALGEPGVRGIRNPVYTDKLIF. The DNA for the CDR3 is TGTGCTCTTGGGGAACCGGGGGTCAGGGGGATACGAAATCCGGTTTACACCGATAAACTCATCTTT.

Of note for this clone: A clone one base away is much larger, so this may be a read error. The same CDR3 arises from other DNA sequences in this sample as well. The genes are TRDV1 and TRDJ1, with 8 bases that match TRDD2. V lost 4 bases and J lost 0; bases outside the gene matches: 10. The length of the CDR3 is 17 residues. Germline V CDR1 and CDR2: TSWWSYY, QGS. The DNA of the CDR3 is TGTGCTCTTGGGGGACCAACTTCCTACCCGTACACCGATAAACTCATCTTT. Translating gives CALGGPTSYPYTDKLIF.

About this clone itself: A single base is all that separates this from a far larger clone, so a read error is likely. V and J are TRDV2 and TRDJ1, with 12 positions matching TRDD3. Germline V gene lookup returns CDR1 GEAIGNYY and CDR2 EKD. There are 15 residues in the CDR3. CDR3 region: CACGTVWGIRYKLIF. CDR3 DNA: TGTGCCTGTGGCACCGTCTGGGGGATACGTTATAAACTCATCTTT.